This T cell receptor (beta chain) was sequenced in a study of T cells after yellow fever vaccination. Using its own MiXCR run on the 5' RACE reads, TCRdb lists one record per CDR3 protein. The sample has 300,000 to 400,000 distinct CDR3 sequences, 9.5% to 15% seen once. This clonotype occurred a few times. The source was CD4+ T cells sorted from PBMCs, collected 15 days after the yellow fever booster vaccination. This TCR was recovered from a man aged 18-30 years who received the YFV17D yellow fever vaccine.

The CDR3 coding sequence is TGTGCCATCAGTGATCGGACTAGCGGGTTCTACGAGCAGTACTTC. It codes for CAISDRTSGFYEQYF. The chain combines TRBV10-3 with TRBJ2-7; TRBD2 aligns across 11 bases. Germline V gene lookup returns CDR1 ENHRY and CDR2 SYGVKD. The V gene end was trimmed by 3 bases and the J gene end by 3 bases; junction bases not matched to a gene: 4. The CDR3 spans 15 residues.